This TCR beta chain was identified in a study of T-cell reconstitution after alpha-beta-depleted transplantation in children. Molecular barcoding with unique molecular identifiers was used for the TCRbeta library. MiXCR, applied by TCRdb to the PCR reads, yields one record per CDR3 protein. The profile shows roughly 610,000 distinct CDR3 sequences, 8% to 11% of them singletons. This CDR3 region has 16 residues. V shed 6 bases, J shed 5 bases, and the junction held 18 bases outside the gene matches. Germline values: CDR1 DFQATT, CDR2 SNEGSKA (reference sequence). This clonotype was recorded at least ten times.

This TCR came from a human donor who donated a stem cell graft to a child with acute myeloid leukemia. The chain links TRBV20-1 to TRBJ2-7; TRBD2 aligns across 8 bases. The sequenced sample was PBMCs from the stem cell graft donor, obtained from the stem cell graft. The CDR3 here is CSAEFRRAGEVDEQYF. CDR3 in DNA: TGCAGTGCCGAGTTTCGAAGAGCGGGAGAAGTCGACGAGCAGTACTTC.